This T cell receptor beta chain was sequenced for a study of blood T cell repertoires in COVID-19. Whole-study context: Donors in the United States, Italy and Spain gave samples during acute or convalescent COVID-19. The analysed material was cDNA or gDNA that came from T cells, B-cell-depleted T cells, or PBMCs.

In the source study's methods: Amplified reference gene primers provided the basis for estimating nucleated cell counts. This table comes from immunoSEQ multiplex PCR, and its TCRdb copy is limited to in-frame clones, with some not included. The D gene and trimming were derived from the DNA, and the V and J assignments and clone size from that table. The table shows roughly 260,000 clones, with roughly 80% occurring only once. The sequence derives from a woman older than 75 with active or convalescent COVID-19. The specimen sequenced was peripheral blood.

The CDR3 here is CAWSVLDLGELFF. In nucleotides, the CDR3 is TGTGCCTGGAGTGTACTTGATTTAGGGGAGCTGTTTTTT. The chain employs TRBV30 and TRBJ2-2; D is undetermined. The V end lost 0 bases, the J end lost 8 bases, and 10 bases lay between the germline ends. Germline V lookup: CDR1 GTSNPN, CDR2 SVGIG (reference sequence). The CDR3 is 13 residues long. Full variable domain (rest looked up from reference TRBV30 and TRBJ2-2): SQTIHQWPATLVQPVGSPLSLECTVEGTSNPNLYWYRQAAGRGLQLLFYSVGIGQISSEVPQNLSASRPQDRQFILSSKKLLLSDSGFYLCAWSVLDLGELFFGEGSRLTVL.